This TCR beta chain originates from a study of blood T cell repertoires in COVID-19. This CDR3 is built from 13 residues. CDR1 and CDR2 (germline): KGHDR, SFDVKD. The V end was cut by 3 bases, the J end by 5 bases, with 7 bases between. The participants were between roughly 18 and 100 years old and came from about two dozen US areas. Participant-given clinical history determined each cohort assignment. Cohort 3 donors were reported recovered after two negative PCRs, clearance, or symptom resolution. This table comes from immunoSEQ multiplex PCR, and its TCRdb copy is limited to in-frame clones, with some not included. This sample carries roughly 250,000 clones, around 87% of them seen once, and the ten largest clones take 1.5% to 2%.

J is TRBJ2-1 and V is TRBV24-1; TRBD1 is a possible D gene (6 bases). The clonotype originates from a woman in her forties or fifties who had recovered from COVID-19. Sequences were obtained from PBMCs or T cells enriched from blood (not recorded which). The chain's CDR3 is CATSDRTDNEQFF. CDR3 nucleotides: TGTGCCACCAGTGATAGGACAGACAATGAGCAGTTCTTC.